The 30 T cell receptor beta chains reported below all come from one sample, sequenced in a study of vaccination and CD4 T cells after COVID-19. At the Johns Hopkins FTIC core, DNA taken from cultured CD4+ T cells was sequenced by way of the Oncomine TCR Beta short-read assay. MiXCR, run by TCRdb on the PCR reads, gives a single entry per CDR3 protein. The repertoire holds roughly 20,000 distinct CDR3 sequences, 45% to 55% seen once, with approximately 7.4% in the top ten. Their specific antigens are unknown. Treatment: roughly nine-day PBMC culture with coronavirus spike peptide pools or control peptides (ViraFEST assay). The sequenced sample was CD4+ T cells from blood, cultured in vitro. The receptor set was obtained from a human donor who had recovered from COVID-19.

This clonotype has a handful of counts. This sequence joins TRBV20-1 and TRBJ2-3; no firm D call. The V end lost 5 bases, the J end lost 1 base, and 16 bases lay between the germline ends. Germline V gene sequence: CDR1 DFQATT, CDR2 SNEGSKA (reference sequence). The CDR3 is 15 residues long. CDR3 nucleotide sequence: TGCAGTGCTTTTCTGGTTTTTGGGGGCACAGATACGCAGTATTTT. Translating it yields CSAFLVFGGTDTQYF.

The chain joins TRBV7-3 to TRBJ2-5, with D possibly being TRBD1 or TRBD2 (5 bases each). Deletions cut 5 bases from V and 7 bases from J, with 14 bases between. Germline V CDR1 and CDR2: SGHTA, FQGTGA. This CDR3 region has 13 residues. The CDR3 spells CASSTGPTGTQYF. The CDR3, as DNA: TGTGCCAGCAGCACGGGACCCACAGGGACCCAGTACTTC.

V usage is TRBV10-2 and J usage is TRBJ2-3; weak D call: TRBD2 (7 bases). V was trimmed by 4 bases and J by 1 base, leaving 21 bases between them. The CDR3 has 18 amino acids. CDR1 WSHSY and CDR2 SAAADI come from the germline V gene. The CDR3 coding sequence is TGCGCCAGCAGTGGTCTGGGAGGGGCTTGGACAGGCACAGATACGCAGTATTTT. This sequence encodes CASSGLGGAWTGTDTQYF.

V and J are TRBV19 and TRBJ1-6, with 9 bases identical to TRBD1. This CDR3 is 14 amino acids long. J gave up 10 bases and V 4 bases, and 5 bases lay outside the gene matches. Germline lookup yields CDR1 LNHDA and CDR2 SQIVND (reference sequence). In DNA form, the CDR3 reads TGTGCCAGTAGTACCTTGGACAGGGGATCACCCCTCCACTTT. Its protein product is CASSTLDRGSPLHF.

In DNA form, the CDR3 reads TGCGCCAGCAGCGGCCGAGGGAGGAGCTCCTACAATGAGCAGTTCTTC. Its protein product is CASSGRGRSSYNEQFF. The V call is TRBV4-1, the J call TRBJ2-1, with D possibly being TRBD2 (6 bases). The germline gives CDR1 MGHRA, CDR2 YSYEKL. Trimming took 5 bases from V and 0 from J, leaving 14 bases between them. This CDR3 is 16 amino acids long.

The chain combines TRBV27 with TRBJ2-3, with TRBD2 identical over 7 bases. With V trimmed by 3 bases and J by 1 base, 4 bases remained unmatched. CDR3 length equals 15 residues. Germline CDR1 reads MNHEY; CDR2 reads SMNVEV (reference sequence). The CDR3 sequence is CASSLRERGTDTQYF. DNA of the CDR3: TGTGCCAGCAGTTTGCGGGAGAGAGGCACAGATACGCAGTATTTT.

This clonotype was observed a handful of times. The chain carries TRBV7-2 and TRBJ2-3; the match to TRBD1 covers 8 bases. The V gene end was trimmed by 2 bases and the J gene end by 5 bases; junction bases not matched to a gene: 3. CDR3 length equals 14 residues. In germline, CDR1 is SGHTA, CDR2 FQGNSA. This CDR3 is CASSLQQGGDTQYF. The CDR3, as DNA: TGTGCCAGCAGCTTACAACAGGGGGGAGATACGCAGTATTTT. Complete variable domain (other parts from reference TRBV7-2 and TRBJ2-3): GAGVSQSPSNKVTEKGKDVELRCDPISGHTALYWYRQSLGQGLEFLIYFQGNSAPDKSGLPSDRFSAERTGGSVSTLTIQRTQQEDSAVYLCASSLQQGGDTQYFGPGTRLTVL.

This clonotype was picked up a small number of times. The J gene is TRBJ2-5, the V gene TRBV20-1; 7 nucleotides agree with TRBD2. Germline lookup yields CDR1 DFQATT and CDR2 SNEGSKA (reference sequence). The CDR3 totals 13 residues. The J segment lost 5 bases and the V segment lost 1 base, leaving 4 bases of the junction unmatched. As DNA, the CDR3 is TGCAGTGCTAGAGGGGAGGGGCCCGAGACCCAGTACTTC. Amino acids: CSARGEGPETQYF.

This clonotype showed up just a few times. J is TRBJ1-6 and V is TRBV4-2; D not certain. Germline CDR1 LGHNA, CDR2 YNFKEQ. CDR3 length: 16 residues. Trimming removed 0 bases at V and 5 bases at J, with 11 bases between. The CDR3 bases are TGTGCCAGCAGCCAAGATCTTGGCAGCGATAATTCACCCCTCCACTTT. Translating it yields CASSQDLGSDNSPLHF.

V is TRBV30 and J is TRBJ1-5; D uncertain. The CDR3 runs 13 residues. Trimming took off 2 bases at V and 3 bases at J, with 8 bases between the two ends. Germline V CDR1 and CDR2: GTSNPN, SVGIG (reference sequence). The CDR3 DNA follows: TGTGCCTGGAGTAGAGGGTACAATCAGCCCCAGCATTTT. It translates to CAWSRGYNQPQHF.

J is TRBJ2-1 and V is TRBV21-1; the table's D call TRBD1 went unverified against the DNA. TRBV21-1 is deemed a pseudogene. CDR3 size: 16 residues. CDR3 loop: CASSKNRDAAINEQFF. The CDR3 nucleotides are TGTGCCAGCAGCAAAAACCGGGACGCCGCGATAAATGAGCAGTTCTTC.

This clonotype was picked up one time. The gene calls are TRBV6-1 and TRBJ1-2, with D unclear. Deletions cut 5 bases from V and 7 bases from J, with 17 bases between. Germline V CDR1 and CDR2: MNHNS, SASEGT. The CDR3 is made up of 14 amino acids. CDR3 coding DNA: TGTGCCAGCAGTCCTCAGCTTCAAGGTGCTGGCTACACCTTC. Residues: CASSPQLQGAGYTF.

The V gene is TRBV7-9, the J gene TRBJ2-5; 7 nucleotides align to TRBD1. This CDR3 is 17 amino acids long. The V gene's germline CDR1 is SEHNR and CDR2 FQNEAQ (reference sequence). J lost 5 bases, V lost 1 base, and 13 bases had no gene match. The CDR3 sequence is CASSLDRRTGVFETQYF. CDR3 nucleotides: TGTGCCAGCAGCTTAGATCGTCGAACAGGGGTTTTCGAGACCCAGTACTTC.

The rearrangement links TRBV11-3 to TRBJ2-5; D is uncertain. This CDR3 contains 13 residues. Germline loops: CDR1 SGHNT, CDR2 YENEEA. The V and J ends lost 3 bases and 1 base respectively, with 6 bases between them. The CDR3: CASSLSSQETQYF. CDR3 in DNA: TGTGCCAGCAGCTTGTCAAGCCAAGAGACCCAGTACTTC.

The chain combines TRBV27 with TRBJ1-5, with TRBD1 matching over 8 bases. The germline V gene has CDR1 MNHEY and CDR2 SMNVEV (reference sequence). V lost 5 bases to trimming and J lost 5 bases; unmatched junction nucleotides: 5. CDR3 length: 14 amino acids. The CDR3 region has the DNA TGTGCCAGCAGTCCGGGACAGGTCCATCAGCCCCAGCATTTT. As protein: CASSPGQVHQPQHF.

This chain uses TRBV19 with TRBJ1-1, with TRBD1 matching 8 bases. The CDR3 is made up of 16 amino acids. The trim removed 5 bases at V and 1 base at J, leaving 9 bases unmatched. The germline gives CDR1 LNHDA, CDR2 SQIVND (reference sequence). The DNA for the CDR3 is TGTGCCAGTAGTCTTACGACAGGGGCAGGGAACACTGAAGCTTTCTTT. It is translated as CASSLTTGAGNTEAFF.

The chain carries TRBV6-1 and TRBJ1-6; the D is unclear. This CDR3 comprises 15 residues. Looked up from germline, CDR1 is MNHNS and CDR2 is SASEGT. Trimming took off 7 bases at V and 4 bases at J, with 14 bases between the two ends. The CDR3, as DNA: TGTGCCAGCACCGACCTGGAAGTTTATAATTCACCCCTCCACTTT. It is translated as CASTDLEVYNSPLHF.

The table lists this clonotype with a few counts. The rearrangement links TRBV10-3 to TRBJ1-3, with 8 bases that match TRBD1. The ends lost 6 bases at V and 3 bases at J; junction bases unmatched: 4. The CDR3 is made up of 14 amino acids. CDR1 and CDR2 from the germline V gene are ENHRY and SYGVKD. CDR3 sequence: CAISPTGDGNTIYF. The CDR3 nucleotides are TGTGCCATCAGCCCGACAGGGGATGGAAACACCATATATTTT.

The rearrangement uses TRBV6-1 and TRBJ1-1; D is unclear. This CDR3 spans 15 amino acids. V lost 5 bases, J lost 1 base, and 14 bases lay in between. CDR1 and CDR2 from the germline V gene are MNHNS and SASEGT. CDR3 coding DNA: TGTGCCAGCAGTCCCGACGCGAAAGGGAACACTGAAGCTTTCTTT. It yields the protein CASSPDAKGNTEAFF.

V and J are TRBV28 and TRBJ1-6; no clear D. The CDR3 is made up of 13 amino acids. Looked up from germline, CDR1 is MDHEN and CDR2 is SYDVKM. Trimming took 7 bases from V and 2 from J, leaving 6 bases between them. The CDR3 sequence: CASKSPYNSPLHF. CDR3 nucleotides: TGTGCCAGCAAGAGCCCCTATAATTCACCCCTCCACTTT.

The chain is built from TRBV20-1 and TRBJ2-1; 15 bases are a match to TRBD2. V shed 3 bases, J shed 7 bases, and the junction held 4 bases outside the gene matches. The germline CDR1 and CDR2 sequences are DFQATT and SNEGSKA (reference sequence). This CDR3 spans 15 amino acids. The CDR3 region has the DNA TGCAGTGCTAGGGGACTAGCGGGGGGTACAAATGAGCAGTTCTTC. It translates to CSARGLAGGTNEQFF.

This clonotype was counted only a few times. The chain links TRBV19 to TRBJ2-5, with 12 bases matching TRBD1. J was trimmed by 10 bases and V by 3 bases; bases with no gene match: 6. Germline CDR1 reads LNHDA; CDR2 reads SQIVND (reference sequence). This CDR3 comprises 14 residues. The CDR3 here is CASSIGTGGGVQYF. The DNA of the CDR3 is TGTGCCAGTAGTATCGGGACAGGGGGCGGGGTCCAGTACTTC.

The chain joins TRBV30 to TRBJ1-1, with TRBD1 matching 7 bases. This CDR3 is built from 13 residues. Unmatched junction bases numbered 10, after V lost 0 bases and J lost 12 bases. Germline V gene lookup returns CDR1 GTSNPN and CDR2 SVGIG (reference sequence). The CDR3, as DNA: TGTGCCTGGAGTGTAGTAGGGACGACAGGGACTTTCTTT. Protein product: CAWSVVGTTGTFF.

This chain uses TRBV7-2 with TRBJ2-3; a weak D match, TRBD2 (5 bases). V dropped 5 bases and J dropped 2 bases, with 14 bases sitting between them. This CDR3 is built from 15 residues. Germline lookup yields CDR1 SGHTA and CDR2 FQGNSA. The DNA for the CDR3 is TGTGCCAGCAGCCCCCCAGCGGCTTACACAGATACGCAGTATTTT. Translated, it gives CASSPPAAYTDTQYF. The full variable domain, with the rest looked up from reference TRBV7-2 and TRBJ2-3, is GAGVSQSPSNKVTEKGKDVELRCDPISGHTALYWYRQSLGQGLEFLIYFQGNSAPDKSGLPSDRFSAERTGGSVSTLTIQRTQQEDSAVYLCASSPPAAYTDTQYFGPGTRLTVL.

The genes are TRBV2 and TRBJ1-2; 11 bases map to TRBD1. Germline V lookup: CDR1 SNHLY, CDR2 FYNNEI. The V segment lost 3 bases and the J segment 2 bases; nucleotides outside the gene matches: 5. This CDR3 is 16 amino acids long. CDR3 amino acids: CASSEGTGGTNYGYTF. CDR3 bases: TGTGCCAGCAGTGAGGGGACAGGGGGGACAAACTATGGCTACACCTTC.

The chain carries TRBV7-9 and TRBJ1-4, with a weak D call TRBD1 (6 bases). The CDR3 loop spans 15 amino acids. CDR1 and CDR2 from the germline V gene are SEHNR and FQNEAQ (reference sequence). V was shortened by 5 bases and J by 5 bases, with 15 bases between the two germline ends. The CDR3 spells CASSLGQLTNEKLFF. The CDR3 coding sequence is TGTGCCAGCAGCCTCGGACAGCTGACAAATGAAAAACTGTTTTTT. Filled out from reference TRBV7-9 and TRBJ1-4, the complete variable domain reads DTGVSQNPRHKITKRGQNVTFRCDPISEHNRLYWYRQTLGQGPEFLTYFQNEAQLEKSRLLSDRFSAERPKGSFSTLEIQRTEQGDSAMYLCASSLGQLTNEKLFFGSGTQLSVL.

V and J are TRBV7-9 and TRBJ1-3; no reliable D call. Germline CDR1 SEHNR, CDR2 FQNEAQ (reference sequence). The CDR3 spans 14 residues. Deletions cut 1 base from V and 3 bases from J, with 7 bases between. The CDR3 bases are TGTGCCAGCAGCTTAGAAGGTGGTGGAAACACCATATATTTT. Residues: CASSLEGGGNTIYF.

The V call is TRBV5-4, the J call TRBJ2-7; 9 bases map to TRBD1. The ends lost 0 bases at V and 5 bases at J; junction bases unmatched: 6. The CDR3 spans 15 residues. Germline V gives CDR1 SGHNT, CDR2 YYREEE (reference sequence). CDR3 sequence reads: CASSLEGTGRNEQYF. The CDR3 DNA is TGTGCCAGCAGCTTGGAGGGGACAGGGAGGAACGAGCAGTACTTC.

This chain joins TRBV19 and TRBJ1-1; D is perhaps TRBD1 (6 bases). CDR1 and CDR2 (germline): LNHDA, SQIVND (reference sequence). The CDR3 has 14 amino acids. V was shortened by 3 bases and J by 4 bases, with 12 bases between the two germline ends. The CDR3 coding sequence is TGTGCCAGTAGTATTCAGGGGTTTGGCACTGAAGCTTTCTTT. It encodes CASSIQGFGTEAFF.

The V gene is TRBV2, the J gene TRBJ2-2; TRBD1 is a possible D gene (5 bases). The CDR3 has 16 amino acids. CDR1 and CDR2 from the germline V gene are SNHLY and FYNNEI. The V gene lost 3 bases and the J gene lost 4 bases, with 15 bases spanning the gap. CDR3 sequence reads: CASSESGRASTGELFF. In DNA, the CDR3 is TGTGCCAGCAGTGAGTCAGGGCGCGCGAGCACCGGGGAGCTGTTTTTT.